Following are 5 T cell receptor beta chains from one sample sequenced in a study of blood T cells in healthy people across ages. It was with a sample-barcoded 5' primer and a J-beta primer mix that a second PCR of about 7 to 12 cycles was run. TCRdb re-called the 5' RACE reads through MiXCR, storing one row per CDR3 protein. The table lists over 1,200,000 distinct CDR3 sequences, approximately 59% of them singletons. Sequencing input: blood. The receptors come from a man between 18 and 29 years old in good health.

V gene TRBV3-1 combines with J gene TRBJ1-5; D gene ambiguous. The CDR3 has 14 residues. Per the germline V gene, CDR1 is LGHDT and CDR2 is YNNKEL (reference sequence). V was pared by 2 bases and J by 3 bases, with 8 bases between. The CDR3 nucleotides read TGTGCCAGCAGCCAAACCCCGGACAATCAGCCCCAGCATTTT. Translation: CASSQTPDNQPQHF.

The V and J genes are TRBV6-5 and TRBJ2-4; D remains unclear. Germline CDR1 is MNHEY and CDR2 is SVGAGI. V gave up 5 bases and J gave up 2 bases, with 10 bases separating them. CDR3 length equals 14 residues. CDR3 sequence: CASSATGPKNIQYF. CDR3 DNA sequence: TGTGCCAGCAGTGCCACGGGCCCCAAAAACATTCAGTACTTC.

The chain couples TRBV6-2 or TRBV6-3 to TRBJ2-2; 7 bases are shared with TRBD1. Germline V gives CDR1 MNHEY, CDR2 SVGEGT. V was clipped by 2 bases and J by 2 bases; unmatched bases: 2. There are 15 residues in the CDR3. The CDR3 bases are TGTGCCAGCAGTTACAACAGGGGAAACACCGGGGAGCTGTTTTTT. Translated, it gives CASSYNRGNTGELFF.

The chain couples TRBV20-1 to TRBJ2-7; 10 nucleotides match TRBD2. CDR3 length: 12 residues. The J segment lost 5 bases and the V segment lost 5 bases, leaving 3 bases of the junction unmatched. CDR1 and CDR2 (germline): DFQATT, SNEGSKA (reference sequence). CDR3 sequence: CSAPSGSNEQYF. The CDR3 DNA reads as TGCAGTGCTCCTAGCGGGAGTAACGAGCAGTACTTC.

V is TRBV6-5 and J is TRBJ2-1, with a possible D match to TRBD2 (6 bases). Between the trimmed V and J ends, which lost 2 bases and 5 bases, there was a span of 13 bases. CDR1 and CDR2 (germline): MNHEY, SVGAGI. This CDR3 spans 15 amino acids. CDR3 DNA: TGTGCCAGCAGTTACGTCGCGGGGCTAGACAATGAGCAGTTCTTC. This codes for CASSYVAGLDNEQFF.